Presented here are 22 T cell receptor delta chains from one specimen sequenced in a study of gammadelta T cells in human blood (dated by TCRdb to the early 2020s). Library generation was performed with RT-PCR. Sequencer: Illumina MiSeq. TCRdb reprocessed the public reads with the caller CATT; rows with the same DNA were merged afterwards. The sample table lists about 1,900 delta-chain clones, less than 3.5% of them with a count of one. Roughly 20% of the sample is taken by the ten largest. Sequencing used Vgamma9Vdelta2 gamma-delta T cells from fetal blood. Receptors originate from a human fetus.

This clone was recorded a few times. The chain has TRDV2 and TRDJ3; D gene ambiguous. As TCRdb names no J gene, one was assigned here on the basis of a DNA match to germline. The V and J ends lost 1 base and 2 bases respectively, with 5 bases between them. The CDR3 runs to 15 residues. Germline CDR1 is GEAIGNYY and CDR2 is EKD. The CDR3 sequence: CACDTGTWDTRQMFF. The CDR3 nucleotides read TGTGCCTGTGACACGGGAACCTGGGACACCCGACAGATGTTTTTC.

In its sample, this clone was seen a few times. The chain couples TRDV2 to TRDJ2; 13 bases align to TRDD3. As TCRdb names no J gene, one was assigned here on the basis of a DNA match to germline. The CDR3 sequence is 18 residues long. Germline CDR1 reads GEAIGNYY; CDR2 reads EKD. V dropped 3 bases and J dropped 0; count of bases not matched to a gene: 6. As DNA, the CDR3 is TGTGCCTGTGACTCCCTTACTGGGGGATACGCTTTGACAGCACAACTCTTCTTT. Translating it yields CACDSLTGGYALTAQLFF.

This clone is deemed large. The chain combines TRDV2 with TRDJ3, with TRDD3 matching over 9 bases. The V and J ends lost 3 bases and 0 bases, in that order; junction bases with no gene match: 5. CDR1 and CDR2 (germline): GEAIGNYY, EKD. The CDR3 has 18 residues. The CDR3 protein is CACDVLGESSWDTRQMFF. Written as DNA, the CDR3 is TGTGCCTGTGACGTACTGGGGGAAAGCTCCTGGGACACCCGACAGATGTTTTTC.

The V gene is TRDV2, the J gene TRDJ3; the match to TRDD3 covers 11 bases. The CDR3 totals 19 residues. With 1 base clipped from V and 0 bases from J, the junction kept 4 bases outside the gene matches. Germline V CDR1 and CDR2: GEAIGNYY, EKD. The CDR3 sequence is CACDTYWGISSWDTRQMFF. Here the CDR3 DNA reads TGTGCCTGTGACACGTACTGGGGGATAAGCTCCTGGGACACCCGACAGATGTTTTTC.

This clone is medium-sized. A read error may explain this, as a much larger clone is one base away. The same CDR3 arises from other DNA sequences in this sample as well. The genes are TRDV2 and TRDJ3; 12 bases are shared with TRDD3. The V segment lost 0 bases and the J segment 2 bases; nucleotides outside the gene matches: 1. Germline lookup yields CDR1 GEAIGNYY and CDR2 EKD. The CDR3 sequence is 18 residues long. In nucleotides, the CDR3 is TGTGCCTGTGACACCGCTGGGGGATACGCCTGGGACACCCGACAGATGTTTTTC. Its translation: CACDTAGGYAWDTRQMFF.

The chain joins TRDV2 to TRDJ3; TRDD3 agrees at 13 bases. TCRdb lists no J gene, so it was determined here by aligning the DNA to germline. The CDR3 spans 20 residues. From germline, CDR1 is GEAIGNYY and CDR2 EKD. Trimming cost V 2 bases and J 0 bases; bases outside gene matches: 6. This CDR3 reads CACDKKYWGIRSWDTRQMFF. The CDR3 DNA sequence: TGTGCCTGTGACAAAAAATACTGGGGGATACGCTCCTGGGACACCCGACAGATGTTTTTC.

The rearrangement uses TRDV2 and TRDJ2; 10 positions match TRDD3. TCRdb records no J gene; here it was assigned by comparing the DNA to germline. CDR3 length equals 17 residues. The V and J ends lost 4 bases and 1 base, in that order; junction bases with no gene match: 8. Germline CDR1 is GEAIGNYY and CDR2 is EKD. CDR3: CACDVLGDDSLTAQLFF. The CDR3 DNA reads TGTGCCTGTGATGTACTGGGGGATGACAGTTTGACAGCACAACTCTTCTTT.

The gene calls are TRDV2 and TRDJ1; 9 nucleotides line up with TRDD3. CDR1 GEAIGNYY and CDR2 EKD come from the germline V gene. CDR3 size: 15 residues. Germline trimming cut 3 bases from V and 0 bases from J; bases unmatched to any gene: 4. The CDR3 region has the DNA TGTGCCTGTGACTATGCTGGGGGATACACCGATAAACTCATCTTT. Encoded protein: CACDYAGGYTDKLIF.

This clone was counted a few times. At residue 6, the DNA translation does not agree with TCRdb's protein; the protein displayed here is the one encoded by the DNA. V gene TRDV2 combines with J gene TRDJ2, with 7 bases aligning to TRDD3. This CDR3 has 17 residues. From germline, CDR1 is GEAIGNYY and CDR2 EKD. V trimming: 0 bases; J trimming: 0 bases; junction bases outside the gene matches: 6. The DNA for the CDR3 is TGTGCCTGTGACACCGGGGGGATGGGCCCTTTGACAGCACAACTCTTCTTT. It is translated as CACDTGGMGPLTAQLFF.

This clone is labeled as medium-sized. The same CDR3 also results from other DNA sequences found in this sample. This chain connects TRDV2 to TRDJ3; 8 bases line up with TRDD3. Per germline, CDR1 GEAIGNYY and CDR2 EKD. This CDR3 has 17 residues. V gave up 2 bases and J gave up 0 bases; unmatched junction bases: 2. CDR3 sequence: CACDSTGGSWDTRQMFF. The CDR3 nucleotides are TGTGCCTGTGACAGTACTGGGGGCTCCTGGGACACCCGACAGATGTTTTTC.

In this sample, this clone is medium-sized. The genes are TRDV2 and TRDJ1; 7 positions match TRDD3. J lost 1 base, V lost 1 base, and 14 bases had no gene match. Germline V gives CDR1 GEAIGNYY, CDR2 EKD. The CDR3 extends over 18 amino acids. The CDR3 spells CACDTLGGYARGTDKLIF. As DNA, the CDR3 is TGTGCCTGTGACACTCTTGGAGGATACGCGAGAGGCACCGATAAACTCATCTTT.

By its share, this clone is medium-sized (0.01 to 0.1%). This CDR3 is also generated by other DNA sequences in the sample. The chain links TRDV2 to TRDJ3, with D possibly TRDD3 on 6 matching bases. This CDR3 spans 16 amino acids. The germline V gene has CDR1 GEAIGNYY and CDR2 EKD. The V and J ends lost 1 base and 0 bases respectively, with 6 bases between them. The CDR3 loop is CACDTLGSWDTRQMFF. The CDR3 region has the DNA TGTGCCTGTGACACACTGGGCTCCTGGGACACCCGACAGATGTTTTTC.

The rearrangement uses TRDV2 and TRDJ1; 8 bases are shared with TRDD3. The V gene end was trimmed by 2 bases and the J gene end by 0 bases; junction bases not matched to a gene: 4. Germline CDR1 reads GEAIGNYY; CDR2 reads EKD. The CDR3 runs 15 residues. The CDR3 nucleotides are TGTGCCTGTGACATACTGGGGGCTAACACCGATAAACTCATCTTT. Its protein is CACDILGANTDKLIF.

By share, this clone counts as medium-sized. The rearrangement uses TRDV2 and TRDJ3, with a tentative D call TRDD3 (5 bases). The V end was cut by 3 bases, the J end by 0 bases, with 14 bases between. The CDR3 has 18 amino acids. The V gene's germline CDR1 is GEAIGNYY and CDR2 EKD. CDR3 coding DNA: TGTGCCTGTGACTGGGGACCATCAAGCTCCTGGGACACCCGACAGATGTTTTTC. Translation: CACDWGPSSSWDTRQMFF.

The chain carries TRDV2 and TRDJ3, with 9 nucleotides matching TRDD3. The CDR3 totals 21 residues. With 0 bases clipped from V and 0 bases from J, the junction kept 11 bases outside the gene matches. CDR1 GEAIGNYY and CDR2 EKD come from the germline V gene. CDR3 in DNA: TGTGCCTGTGACACCGTAAAGATAATGGGGGATATCTCCTGGGACACCCGACAGATGTTTTTC. Its translation is CACDTVKIMGDISWDTRQMFF.

This clone is medium-sized within its sample. The V call is TRDV2, the J call TRDJ3; TRDD3 aligns across 9 bases. Per the germline V gene, CDR1 is GEAIGNYY and CDR2 is EKD. This CDR3 is 18 amino acids long. Trimming took 2 bases from V and 0 from J; bases not matched to a gene: 4. The CDR3 protein is CACDNWGRDSWDTRQMFF. CDR3 nucleotides: TGTGCCTGTGACAACTGGGGGAGAGACTCCTGGGACACCCGACAGATGTTTTTC.

A few counts support this clone. The protein that TCRdb holds for this DNA derives from a much larger clone and differs from the translated DNA at residue 8, which likely indicates a read error; the protein shown here is translated from the DNA. The chain carries TRDV2 and TRDJ2; 7 positions agree with TRDD3. As TCRdb names no J gene, one was assigned here on the basis of a DNA match to germline. The V gene end was trimmed by 0 bases and the J gene end by 4 bases; junction bases not matched to a gene: 1. This CDR3 region has 14 residues. Germline V gene data show CDR1 as GEAIGNYY and CDR2 as EKD. The CDR3 is CACDTWGKTAQLFF. CDR3 nucleotides: TGTGCCTGTGACACCTGGGGGAAGACAGCACAACTCTTCTTT.

This clone is medium-sized within its sample. The chain joins TRDV2 to TRDJ2; TRDD3 aligns across 7 bases. V dropped 0 bases and J dropped 0; count of bases not matched to a gene: 3. Germline CDR1 reads GEAIGNYY; CDR2 reads EKD. This CDR3 has 16 amino acids. The CDR3 sequence is CACDTLGGSLTAQLFF. DNA of the CDR3: TGTGCCTGTGACACCCTGGGGGGTTCTTTGACAGCACAACTCTTCTTT.

In the case of this clone: This may arise from a read error, as a much more abundant clone is one base away. This CDR3 is also generated by other DNA sequences in the sample. J is TRDJ1 and V is TRDV2, with TRDD3 matching 7 bases. Germline CDR1 GEAIGNYY, CDR2 EKD. Germline trimming cut 1 base from V and 0 bases from J; bases unmatched to any gene: 13. CDR3 length: 18 residues. CDR3 amino acids: CACDTVNLRGGYTDKLIF. CDR3 DNA: TGTGCCTGTGACACTGTCAACCTGAGAGGGGGATACACCGATAAACTCATCTTT.

By share, this clone counts as medium-sized. J is TRDJ1 and V is TRDV2, with 9 bases fitting TRDD3. The CDR3 runs 14 residues. The V gene end was trimmed by 5 bases and the J gene end by 3 bases; junction bases not matched to a gene: 6. Germline V gives CDR1 GEAIGNYY, CDR2 EKD. The CDR3 protein is CACGGPGGSDKLIF. DNA for the CDR3: TGTGCCTGTGGGGGTCCTGGGGGATCCGATAAACTCATCTTT.

This clone is labeled medium-sized. Other nucleotide sequences in the sample specify the same CDR3. The chain is built from TRDV2 and TRDJ3; 12 bases line up with TRDD3. The CDR3 spans 17 residues. The V gene end was trimmed by 2 bases and the J gene end by 4 bases; junction bases not matched to a gene: 2. Germline values: CDR1 GEAIGNYY, CDR2 EKD. The CDR3 is CACDILGDTWDTRQMFF. CDR3 DNA sequence: TGTGCCTGTGACATACTGGGGGATACTTGGGACACCCGACAGATGTTTTTC.

This clone appeared a few times. TCRdb pairs this DNA with a much larger clone's protein that differs at residue 3, likely a read error; the protein shown was translated from the DNA. This chain uses TRDV2 with TRDJ3; TRDD3 matches 11 bases. Since TCRdb gives no J gene, matching the DNA to germline was used here to assign it. CDR1 GEAIGNYY and CDR2 EKD come from the germline V gene. This CDR3 has 18 amino acids. The CDR3 sequence is CARDKVLGDTWDTRQMFF. In DNA form, the CDR3 reads TGTGCCCGTGACAAAGTACTGGGGGATACCTGGGACACCCGACAGATGTTTTTC.